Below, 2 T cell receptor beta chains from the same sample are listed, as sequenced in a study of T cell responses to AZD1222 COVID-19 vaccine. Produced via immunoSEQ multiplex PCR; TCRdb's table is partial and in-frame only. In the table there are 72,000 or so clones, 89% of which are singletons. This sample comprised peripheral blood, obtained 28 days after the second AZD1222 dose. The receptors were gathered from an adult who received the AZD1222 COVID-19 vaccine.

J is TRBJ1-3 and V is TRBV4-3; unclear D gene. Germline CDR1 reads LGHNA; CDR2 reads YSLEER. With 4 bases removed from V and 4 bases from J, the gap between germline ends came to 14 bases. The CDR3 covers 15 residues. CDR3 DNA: TGCGCCAGCAGCCCTCTACTGGAAACCGGAAACACCATATATTTT. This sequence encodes CASSPLLETGNTIYF.

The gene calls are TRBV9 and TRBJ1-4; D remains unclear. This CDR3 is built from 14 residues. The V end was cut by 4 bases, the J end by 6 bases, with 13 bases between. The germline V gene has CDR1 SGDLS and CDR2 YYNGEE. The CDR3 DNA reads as TGTGCCAGCAGCCCCCTGGGAGGCCATGAAAAACTGTTTTTT. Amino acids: CASSPLGGHEKLFF. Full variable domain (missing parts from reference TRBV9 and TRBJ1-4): DSGVTQTPKHLITATGQRVTLRCSPRSGDLSVYWYQQSLDQGLQFLIQYYNGEERAKGNILERFSAQQFPDLHSELNLSSLELGDSALYFCASSPLGGHEKLFFGSGTQLSVL.